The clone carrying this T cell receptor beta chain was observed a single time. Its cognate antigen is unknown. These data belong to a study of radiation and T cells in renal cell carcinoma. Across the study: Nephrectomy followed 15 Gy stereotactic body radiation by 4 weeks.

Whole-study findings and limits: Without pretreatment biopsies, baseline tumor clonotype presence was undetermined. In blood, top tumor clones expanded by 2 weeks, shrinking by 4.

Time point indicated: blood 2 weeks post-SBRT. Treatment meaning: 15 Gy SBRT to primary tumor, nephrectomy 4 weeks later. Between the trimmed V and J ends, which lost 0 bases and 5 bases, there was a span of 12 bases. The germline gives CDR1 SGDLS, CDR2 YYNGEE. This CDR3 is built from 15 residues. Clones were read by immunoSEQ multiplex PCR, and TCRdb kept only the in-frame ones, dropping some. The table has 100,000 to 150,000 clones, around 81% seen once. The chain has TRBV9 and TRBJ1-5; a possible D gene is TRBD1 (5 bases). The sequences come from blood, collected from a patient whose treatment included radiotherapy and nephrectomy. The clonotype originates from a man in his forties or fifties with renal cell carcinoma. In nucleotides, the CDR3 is TGTGCCAGCAGCGTAGGAGACAGTCCTCATCAGCCCCAGCATTTT. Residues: CASSVGDSPHQPQHF.